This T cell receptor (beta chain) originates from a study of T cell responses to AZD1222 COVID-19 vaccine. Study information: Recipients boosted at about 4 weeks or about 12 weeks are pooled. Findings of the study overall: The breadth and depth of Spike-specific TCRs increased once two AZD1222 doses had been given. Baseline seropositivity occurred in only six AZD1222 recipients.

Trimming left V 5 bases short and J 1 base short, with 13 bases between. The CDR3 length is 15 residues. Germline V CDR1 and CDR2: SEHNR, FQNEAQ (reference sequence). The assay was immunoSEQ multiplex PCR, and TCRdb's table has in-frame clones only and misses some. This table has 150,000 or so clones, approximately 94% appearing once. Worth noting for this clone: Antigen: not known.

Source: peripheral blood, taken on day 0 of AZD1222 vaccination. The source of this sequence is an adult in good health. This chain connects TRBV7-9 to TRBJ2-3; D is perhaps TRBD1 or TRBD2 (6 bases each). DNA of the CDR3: TGTGCCAGCAGCCCCACAGGGACTGGCACAGATACGCAGTATTTT. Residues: CASSPTGTGTDTQYF.